This T cell receptor (beta chain) originates from a study of T cells in Graves' hyperthyroidism and ophthalmopathy. This clonotype was picked up many times. Authors of the study amplified TCR beta CDR3 regions from RNA transcripts. The HTBI primer set served for first-round RT-PCR of the TCR CDR3. TCRdb redid the calling of the multiplex PCR reads with MiXCR, one entry per CDR3 protein. The sample yields roughly 400,000 distinct CDR3 sequences, roughly 13% seen once. Germline V gene data show CDR1 as GTSNPN and CDR2 as SVGIG (reference sequence). The V and J ends lost 0 bases and 7 bases respectively, with 18 bases between them. The CDR3 is made up of 15 amino acids.

This sequence was found in a man aged 45-65 years with Graves' ophthalmopathy. This chain connects TRBV30 to TRBJ1-1, with D unclear. The sample taken for sequencing was blood. The CDR3 bases are TGTGCCTGGAGTGTTCTATCCGGGAGGGTCGGTGAAGCTTTCTTT. Translated, it gives CAWSVLSGRVGEAFF.